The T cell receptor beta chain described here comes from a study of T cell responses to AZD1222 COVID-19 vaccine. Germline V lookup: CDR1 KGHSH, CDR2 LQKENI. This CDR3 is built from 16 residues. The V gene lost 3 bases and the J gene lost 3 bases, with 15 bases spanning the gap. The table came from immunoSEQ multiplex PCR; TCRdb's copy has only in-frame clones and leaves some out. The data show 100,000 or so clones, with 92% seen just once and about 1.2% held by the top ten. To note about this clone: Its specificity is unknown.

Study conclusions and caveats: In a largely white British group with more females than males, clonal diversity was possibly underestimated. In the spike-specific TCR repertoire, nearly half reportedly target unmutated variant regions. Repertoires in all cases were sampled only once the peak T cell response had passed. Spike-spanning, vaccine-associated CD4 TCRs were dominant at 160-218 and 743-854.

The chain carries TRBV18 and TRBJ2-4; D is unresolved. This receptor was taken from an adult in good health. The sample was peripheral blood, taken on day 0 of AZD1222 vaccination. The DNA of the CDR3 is TGTGCCAGCTCACCGGATGATGAACTACTCAAAAACATTCAGTACTTC. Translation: CASSPDDELLKNIQYF.